This T cell receptor beta chain was retrieved from a study of T cell changes during pregnancy in multiple sclerosis. This CDR3 is 14 amino acids long. The germline CDR1 and CDR2 sequences are MDHEN and SYDVKM. After removal of 7 bases from V and 3 bases from J, the junction contained 8 bases not matched to a gene. Clones were sequenced by immunoSEQ multiplex PCR, and TCRdb holds only the in-frame ones, with some missing. The sample yields approximately 100,000 clones, 90% to 95% seen once. This TCR derives from a female donor with multiple sclerosis, enrolled in a pregnancy study. The specimen comprised peripheral blood, sampled in the third trimester of pregnancy. The V and J genes are TRBV28 and TRBJ2-7; TRBD1 agrees at 8 bases. The CDR3 loop reads CASNQGAPYYEQYF. CDR3 nucleotides: TGTGCCAGCAACCAGGGGGCACCATACTACGAGCAGTACTTC.